The 10 T cell receptor beta chains listed next were all sequenced from one sample in a study of blood T cells in healthy people across ages. Using a J-beta primer mix together with a sample-barcoded 5' primer, a second PCR was run for about 6 to 11 cycles. TCRdb reprocessed the 5' RACE reads via MiXCR and lists one record per CDR3 protein. Altogether 700,000 to 900,000 distinct CDR3 sequences are present, under 30% being singletons, with the ten largest covering 2.5% to 3.5%. This sample was shared with a second study, whose subject was T cells of mothers and their children.

Sequenced material: blood. The source of these receptors is a boy younger than 18 in good health.

The chain carries TRBV5-1 and TRBJ2-2, with 7 bases that match TRBD1. Germline assignment: CDR1 SGHRS and CDR2 YFSETQ. V lost 4 bases and J lost 6; bases outside the gene matches: 12. The CDR3 length is 16 residues. CDR3 in DNA: TGCGCCAGCAGCATAATACCGACAGGGCATTCCGGGGAGCTGTTTTTT. It codes for CASSIIPTGHSGELFF. Complete variable domain (other parts from reference TRBV5-1 and TRBJ2-2): KAGVTQTPRYLIKTRGQQVTLSCSPISGHRSVSWYQQTPGQGLQFLFEYFSETQRNKGNFPGRFSGRQFSNSRSEMNVSTLELGDSALYLCASSIIPTGHSGELFFGEGSRLTVL.

V gene TRBV10-3 combines with J gene TRBJ2-2; D is possibly TRBD2 (6 bases). Germline loops: CDR1 ENHRY, CDR2 SYGVKD. Trimming removed 2 bases at V and 1 base at J, with 11 bases between. The CDR3 sequence is 16 residues long. Here the CDR3 DNA reads TGTGCCATCAGTGAGGGAGGGCAGGGGAACACCGGGGAGCTGTTTTTT. Translating gives CAISEGGQGNTGELFF.

The chain is built from TRBV4-1 and TRBJ2-1, with D possibly matching TRBD1 (6 bases). Trimming took 7 bases from V and 6 from J, leaving 10 bases between them. Germline CDR1 and CDR2: MGHRA and YSYEKL. This CDR3 is 12 amino acids long. The CDR3 here is CASTLGGNEQFF. As DNA, the CDR3 is TGCGCCAGCACTTTAGGGGGCAATGAGCAGTTCTTC.

This clonotype was detected a few times. V usage is TRBV29-1 and J usage is TRBJ2-5; the D gene is possibly TRBD1 (6 bases). The CDR3 consists of 13 residues. The ends were cut back, 8 bases at V and 4 bases at J, with 17 bases in the middle. Germline V gene lookup returns CDR1 SQVTM and CDR2 ANQGSEA. As DNA, the CDR3 is TGCAGCTGTGGGGGCCCCCTGGGAGAGACCCAGTACTTC. Its protein product is CSCGGPLGETQYF.

The V and J genes are TRBV3-1 and TRBJ2-5; 7 nucleotides line up with TRBD1. Germline CDR1 LGHDT, CDR2 YNNKEL (reference sequence). The CDR3 has 15 amino acids. V shed 4 bases and J 3 bases; nucleotides not matched to a gene: 8. The CDR3, as DNA: TGTGCCAGCAGCCTTCTCCGGGACAGCAAAGAGACCCAGTACTTC. Translated: CASSLLRDSKETQYF.

This chain connects TRBV12-3 or TRBV12-4 to TRBJ1-6; D might be TRBD1 (6 bases). Trimming shortened V by 5 bases and J by 7 bases, and 9 bases separated the two germline ends. CDR3 length: 13 amino acids. The CDR3 DNA is TGTGCCAGCAGTGGACAGAGGAATTCACCCCTCCACTTT. This encodes CASSGQRNSPLHF.

This clonotype was recorded at least ten times. The chain couples TRBV7-3 to TRBJ2-2; 13 bases agree with TRBD2. Germline values: CDR1 SGHTA, CDR2 FQGTGA. V lost 8 bases, J lost 7 bases, and 19 bases stayed unmatched. The CDR3 runs 19 residues. The CDR3 DNA sequence: TGTGCCAGCTGGGCACCGGGACTAGCGGGGTTTCGGCGGAGCGGGGAGCTGTTTTTT. Its translation is CASWAPGLAGFRRSGELFF.

CDR3 sequence: CATSDRPRAENTGELFF. The CDR3 nucleotides read TGTGCCACCAGTGACCGCCCTAGGGCAGAGAACACCGGGGAGCTGTTTTTT. The genes are TRBV24-1 and TRBJ2-2; D call uncertain. V was pared by 4 bases and J by 1 base, with 15 bases between. The CDR3 is 17 residues long. CDR1 is KGHDR and CDR2 is SFDVKD in the germline V gene.

In its sample, this clonotype was seen a few times. The chain is built from TRBV10-3 and TRBJ2-5, with D maybe TRBD2 (5 bases). The DNA end lines up better with TRBJ2-7; the J call may be wrong. Germline loops: CDR1 ENHRY, CDR2 SYGVKD. The CDR3 is 11 residues long. The DNA of the CDR3 is TGTGCCACCGGGGAGATCTACGAGCAGTACTTC. Protein product: CATGEIYEQYF.

This clonotype was picked up one time. V is TRBV7-9 and J is TRBJ1-2; TRBD1 aligns across 7 bases. Trimming removed 4 bases from V and 2 bases from J; junction bases left unmatched: 4. The germline gives CDR1 SEHNR, CDR2 FQNEAQ (reference sequence). The CDR3 is made up of 14 amino acids. Here the CDR3 reads CASSSEQGNYGYTF. In DNA, the CDR3 is TGTGCCAGCAGCTCTGAACAGGGGAACTATGGCTACACCTTC. The variable domain in full, with the rest retrieved from reference TRBV7-9 and TRBJ1-2, is DTGVSQNPRHKITKRGQNVTFRCDPISEHNRLYWYRQTLGQGPEFLTYFQNEAQLEKSRLLSDRFSAERPKGSFSTLEIQRTEQGDSAMYLCASSSEQGNYGYTFGSGTRLTVV.